The sequence of this T cell receptor (beta chain) was determined in a study of T cells in Graves' hyperthyroidism and ophthalmopathy (dated by TCRdb to about 2019). Broadly, across the study: Peripheral blood samples were taken at initial diagnosis, before any treatment was given. A discovery cohort of roughly 96 patients, roughly 40 with Graves' ophthalmopathy and approximately 57 with stable Graves' hyperthyroidism, was used to find distinguishing TCR V-J signatures. Prospective prediction of ophthalmopathy was tested in an independent validation cohort consisting of fewer than 20 hyperthyroidism patients and more than 15 patients who later progressed to ophthalmopathy. For training and testing, the 80 to 100 patients in the discovery cohort were randomly divided in a 7:3 ratio. In addition, the study compared T-cell repertoires in thyroid tissue and in blood from over 5 Graves' hyperthyroidism patients. After blood sampling, hyperthyroidism patients were treated with methimazole at a starting dose of 30 mg daily, and ophthalmopathy patients were treated with high-dose intravenous methylprednisolone. TCR Vbeta CDR3 sequencing of 135 peripheral blood samples (about 45 ophthalmopathy, approximately 80 hyperthyroidism and roughly 17 progressor patients) is reported in the paper. Here is what the overall study found, with its caveats: A 13 V-J signature model separated ophthalmopathy from stable hyperthyroidism, with approximately 87% sensitivity and about 81% specificity in cross-validation and 80%/75% in testing. Most expanded thyroid clonotypes (frequency above 0.001) were also found in blood, which suggests that blood repertoires may mirror thyroid immune responses. In validation, progression to ophthalmopathy was predicted by the model with around 71% sensitivity and nearly 75% specificity, a median of approximately 6.5 months before onset. Sample size was not statistically predetermined, and blinding of investigators to group allocation was not performed.

Stable Graves' hyperthyroidism was defined as no progression to ophthalmopathy during 18 months of follow-up. Hyperthyroidism patients were aged 18 to 65 years and newly diagnosed, with disease duration of less than 2 months. Patients with uncontrolled infections, other autoimmune diseases, pregnancy or lactation were excluded. Diagnoses relied on clinical symptoms, serum thyroxine and TRAb, thyroid ultrasound and orbital computed tomography. PBMCs were separated from 10 ml of fresh peripheral blood using Ficoll-Paque density gradient centrifugation. Total RNA was extracted with Trizol reagent, and quality was checked on an Agilent 2100 Bioanalyzer. TCR beta CDR3 regions were amplified from RNA transcripts. The first round of RT-PCR for the TCR CDR3 was performed with the HTBI primer set and the Qiagen OneStep RT-PCR kit. The libraries were constructed in a second round of multiplex PCR and then size-selected and purified. Paired-end sequencing of the libraries was performed with 100 bp reads on an Illumina HiSeq2000. As for the original processing: SOAPnuke was used to process the raw data, removing reads that contained adapters or uncalled bases, had a mean Phred below 15, or lacked an exact match to the constant primer or identifier. High-quality paired reads were merged with COPE v1.2.5, and unique nucleotide sequences were defined as clonotypes. Clonotypes were aligned to IMGT TRBV, TRBD and TRBJ reference segments using MiTCR v1.1. The analysis was restricted to V-J combinations with a frequency above 0.0001, which together covered about 99% of the repertoires. The TCS score was defined as the ratio of F50 (clonal expansion) to E x V (chaos), calculated using BLOSUM62-based TCRdist between CDR3 peptides within each V-J. Welch's t-statistics and random forest reduced approximately 520 V-J features to 10 to 15, which were used in a naive Bayes classifier (R e1071). TCRdb trimmed public reads at Q25 via fastp, called clones via MiXCR and kept in-frame beta chains. Entries are consolidated by CDR3 protein sequence, retaining the most common genes and DNA. The authors' filters were not applied to this entry. For this sample there are a few hundred thousand distinct CDR3 sequences; about 15% appear just once. The ten largest make up 15% to 20% of the sample.

From the cysteine through the phenylalanine, the CDR3 covers 16 amino acids. CDR3 DNA only is kept here, 48 bases in frame from base 1. The junction shows trimming of 4 bases on V and 3 bases on J, and the gene matches do not reach 11 bases of it. This clonotype was seen many times. Its antigen has not been determined. Base quality data are lacking; no much larger clone is found one base away. This receptor chain uses TRBV12-3 or TRBV12-4 and TRBJ2-7, with 8 bases aligning to TRBD1. The sequenced material came from blood. The sequence came from a woman aged 18 to 35 with Graves' hyperthyroidism. In nucleotides, the sequence is TGTGCCAGCAGTTGGGGACCGGGACAGGAGGGCTACGAGCAGTACTTC. Translated, it reads CASSWGPGQEGYEQYF.